This TCR beta chain was captured by sequencing in a study of breast tumors, draining lymph nodes, adjacent tissues. Study outcomes and limitations: Tumor TCR diversity was below lymph nodes but above nontumor tissue. Luminal-like breast cancer showed significantly higher tumor–nontumor repertoire similarity than basal-like.

TCRdb independently ran MiXCR on the multiplex PCR reads; one entry per CDR3 protein. The sample carries around 70,000 distinct CDR3 sequences, approximately 45% recorded once. The germline V gene encodes CDR1 MGHRA and CDR2 YSYEKL. This CDR3 has 14 amino acids. This clonotype was observed many times. Its antigen is not identified. A read error may produce the germline difference seen at one junction end. The genes are TRBV4-1 and TRBJ2-6, with TRBD2 matching over 7 bases. The sample was breast tumor tissue. The sequence came from a female donor with breast cancer. Some clones in this sample may be carry-over from other donors' samples. The CDR3 coding sequence is TGCGCCAGCAGCCAAGCACGGGGGGTCAACGTCCTGACTTTC. Residues: CASSQARGVNVLTF.